This is a list of T cell receptor beta chains from one sample in a study of T cells in localized non-small cell lung cancer. Using immunoSEQ multiplex PCR, the repertoire was profiled, and TCRdb retains in-frame clones only, with some absent. The sample shows just over 1,500 clones, 20% to 30% of them seen only once. The sample in question was lung tumor tissue, obtained before any cancer treatment. The receptors come from a woman aged 35 to 69 with stage II lung adenocarcinoma. Each CDR3 is given without its conserved first and last residue. Fields, in order: J gene, V gene, CDR3 protein.

TRBJ2-3 TRBV11-3 ASSLGGAGDTQY
TRBJ2-7 TRBV11-3 ASSFLLASTYEQY
TRBJ2-3 TRBV19 ASSIRTAGLTDTQY
TRBJ2-7 TRBV11-3 ASSLEGTPTGEQY
TRBJ2-7 TRBV14 ASSLRVATSYEQY
TRBJ1-1 TRBV28 ASTRDLLFSEAF
TRBJ2-3 TRBV11-3 ASSSIAGEGADTQY
TRBJ2-7 TRBV6-8 ASSPMVAGEQY
TRBJ2-1 TRBV10-2 ASSVGSGSYNEQF
TRBJ2-2 TRBV14 ASSPQAGPTGELF
TRBJ1-5 TRBV5-1 ASSLNGAVSNQPQH
TRBJ2-2 TRBV11-3 ASSASRDRDAGELF
TRBJ2-3 TRBV11-3 ASSRLQGVDTQY
TRBJ2-6 TRBV6-8 ASSYGQGAGANVLT
TRBJ1-4 TRBV28 ASSGTGGSFNEKLF
TRBJ1-1 TRBV6-8 ASGVGRNTEAF
TRBJ1-5 TRBV9 ASSRGQAIYQPQH
TRBJ1-2 TRBV10-2 ASSTGQAEGLYGYT
TRBJ2-1 TRBV29-1 SAGGSTTSGIYNEQF
TRBJ2-2 TRBV7-5 ASSSGTGPTGELF
TRBJ2-2 TRBV6-8 ASRQDRGRTGELF
TRBJ1-5 TRBV15 ATSSGSTGQPQH
TRBJ2-1 TRBV9 ASSVSRTGASSYNEQF
TRBJ2-7 TRBV19 ASSTMGGGEPYEQY
TRBJ1-3 TRBV28 ASSLSTGSGNTIY
TRBJ2-3 TRBV11-3 ASSLELAGGRDTQY
TRBJ2-2 TRBV30 AWRAGLQVTGELF
TRBJ2-7 TRBV11-3 ASSLVRGITGQSSYEQY
TRBJ1-2 TRBV11-3 ASTSMGSGTGMGLRYGYT
TRBJ1-5 TRBV2 ATQDSNQPQH
TRBJ1-1 TRBV11-3 ASSLITETNTEAF
TRBJ1-2 TRBV28 ASSFQGGTNYGYT
TRBJ2-3 TRBV29-1 SATTSTDTQY
TRBJ2-3 TRBV25-1 ASSASGGSDTQY
TRBJ2-7 TRBV29-1 SAGQGRYEQY
TRBJ2-7 TRBV10-2 ASSERASGTYEQY
TRBJ1-4 TRBV28 ASSFRGQGAPNEKLF
TRBJ1-1 TRBV4-1 ASSREGLGAF
TRBJ1-6 TRBV11-3 ASSSGTGGYNSALH
TRBJ1-2 TRBV28 ASSLSGARVFYWGYT
TRBJ2-1 TRBV10-2 ASKPSRLGNEQF